The 6 T cell receptor beta chains presented below share a single source sample, sequenced in a study of PD-L1 blockade in urothelial cancer. Method: immunoSEQ multiplex PCR; TCRdb's copy keeps in-frame clones and lacks some. There are some 52,000 clones in the sample; around 82% occur only once, and about 5.3% lies in the top ten. The source material was PBMCs, sampled around atezolizumab (anti-PD-L1) treatment. These receptors came from a man aged 35-49 years with urothelial cancer.

This rearrangement joins TRBV5-5 to TRBJ2-3, with TRBD2 matching 7 bases. The CDR3 loop spans 13 amino acids. The V and J ends lost 4 bases and 6 bases, in that order; junction bases with no gene match: 5. Germline CDR1 SGHKS, CDR2 YYEKEE (reference sequence). CDR3: CASSPTGGDTQYF. DNA for the CDR3: TGTGCCAGCAGCCCGACGGGGGGTGATACGCAGTATTTT.

This chain connects TRBV4-2 to TRBJ2-1, with D tentatively TRBD2 (5 bases). Trimming shortened V by 0 bases and J by 0 bases, and 9 bases separated the two germline ends. Per germline, CDR1 LGHNA and CDR2 YNFKEQ. The length of the CDR3 is 16 residues. DNA of the CDR3: TGTGCCAGCAGCCAAGAAAGAGGGAGCTCCTACAATGAGCAGTTCTTC. Amino acid sequence: CASSQERGSSYNEQFF.

This chain links TRBV18 with TRBJ2-3; 9 nucleotides match TRBD2. Germline V gene data show CDR1 as KGHSH and CDR2 as LQKENI. This CDR3 contains 16 residues. J gave up 4 bases and V 3 bases, and 8 bases lay outside the gene matches. CDR3 DNA sequence: TGTGCCAGCTCACCCGCATCAGCGGGAGGACCAGATACGCAGTATTTT. Amino acid sequence: CASSPASAGGPDTQYF. The full variable domain, with the rest looked up from reference TRBV18 and TRBJ2-3, is NAGVMQNPRHLVRRRGQEARLRCSPMKGHSHVYWYRQLPEEGLKFMVYLQKENIIDESGMPKERFSAEFPKEGPSILRIQQVVRGDSAAYFCASSPASAGGPDTQYFGPGTRLTVL.

CDR3 DNA sequence: TGTGCCAGCAGTTACTCGAGGAGCTACGAGCAGTACTTC. Protein sequence: CASSYSRSYEQYF. The chain has TRBV6-5 and TRBJ2-7; D gene uncertain. Germline CDR1 MNHEY, CDR2 SVGAGI. Trimming stripped 0 bases from V and 3 bases from J, with 6 bases between. This CDR3 comprises 13 residues.

The chain joins TRBV27 to TRBJ2-7, with 7 bases that match TRBD1. The CDR3 is 14 residues long. The trim removed 5 bases at V and 4 bases at J, leaving 8 bases unmatched. Germline CDR1 MNHEY, CDR2 SMNVEV (reference sequence). The CDR3 DNA reads TGTGCCAGCAGTCCAGGGGGACCTCAATACGAGCAGTACTTC. This translates into CASSPGGPQYEQYF.

The CDR3 DNA sequence: TGTGCCAGCAGCCAAGTCGGGGGGAGCCCCGTAGGGCAGTTCTTC. Its translation: CASSQVGGSPVGQFF. This chain links TRBV14 with TRBJ2-1, with 7 bases aligning to TRBD2. There are 15 residues in the CDR3. The germline V gene encodes CDR1 SGHDN and CDR2 FVKESK. V lost 1 base and J lost 12; bases outside the gene matches: 12.